The TCR beta chain under discussion was sequenced for a study of blood T cells in healthy people across ages (dated by TCRdb to 2014 to 2015). Some background on the complete study: In model experiments, template switching captured about one uniquely barcoded TCR beta cDNA molecule for every two T cells. The study measured age-related changes in TCR beta repertoire diversity using deep sequencing normalized with unique cDNA molecular identifiers. Four age groups were formed from the donors: young (average about 15 years), middle-aged (just under 40), aged (62) and long-lived (less than 85). Donors of different ages were randomly distributed across sequencing lanes to avoid experimental bias. Two additional independent replicas of 1 million unique cDNA reads from the same blood draw were analyzed for two donors (one aged 18 to 29 and one aged 80 or older).

On this clonotype itself: Its antigen remains unidentified. No much larger clonotype is one base removed from it; base qualities were not supplied.

Taken from the germline V gene, the CDR1 and CDR2 loops are MNHEY and SVGAGI. V and J lose 2 bases and 5 bases, and a span of 9 bases separates them. The CDR3 measures 13 amino acids from cysteine to phenylalanine. Of the read, only the CDR3 DNA is kept; its 39 bases are in frame from base 1. Systemically healthy Caucasian individuals from Russia, roughly 40 in total and aged about 6 to 100 years, were included as donors. Each donor gave around 9.9 milliliters of peripheral blood, collected into EDTA-treated Vacutainer tubes. Ficoll-Paque density-gradient centrifugation was used to isolate PBMCs, with at least 6 million per sample. Trizol reagent was used to extract total RNA from the PBMCs, yielding at least 5.5 micrograms per sample. Naive CD45RAhigh/CD27high T cell percentages were measured by flow cytometry on a PBMC aliquot from every donor. The receptor library was made with 5' RACE. The instrument given in TCRdb is Illumina HiSeq 2500. The second PCR ran for roughly 7 to 12 cycles and used a J-beta primer mix along with a sample-barcoded 5' primer. Each TCR beta cDNA molecule received a unique molecular identifier from a template-switch 5' adaptor carrying 12 random nucleotides. At least 2.5 million CDR3-containing paired-end reads were obtained from each sample. All of the RNA was converted into first-strand cDNA using the Mint cDNA synthesis kit, with a TRBC-specific oligonucleotide serving as the primer. All cDNA was treated with uracil-DNA glycosylase and then went through a first 18-cycle PCR with the universal primers M1SS and BC2_uni_R. Per the authors' processing: For normalization, 1 million high-quality reads, each with a distinct molecular identifier, were randomly selected from each sample. Instead of being binned into consensus sequences, reads that shared molecular identifiers were thrown out. MiTCR, run with a Q25 quality threshold and the strictest error-elimination algorithm, handled CDR3 identification, clonotype clustering and error correction. Lower-bound total TCR beta diversity was estimated with a nonparametric unseen species model using Euler transformation. TCRdb reworked the public reads: Q25 trimming with fastp, MiXCR clone assembly, productive beta chains retained. Each entry merges the rows of one CDR3 protein and shows their most common DNA and genes. These V and J calls derive from TCRdb rather than the authors' analysis. The sample table holds about 1.4 million distinct CDR3 sequences, of which 45% to 70% were seen once. Over 5% of the sample comes from the top ten.

The paper as a whole reports these results and caveats: As age increased, observed TCR beta diversity per million T cells dropped in a roughly linear way, and a significant reduction was already evident by age about 40. Compared with the aged group, the long-lived group had more naive CD4+ T cells, fewer expanded clones and increased TCR diversity, a pattern suggesting age selection. A strong correlation was found between observed TCR beta diversity and the percentage of naive T cells measured by flow cytometry. Estimates of total diversity based on one million sequenced T cells were regarded as lower bounds and as underestimates. The CMV infection status of donors was not known, potentially confounding age-related changes in expanded clonotypes. Conclusive comparison of naive and antigen-experienced compartments was prevented by the profiling of bulk unsorted PBMCs.

This TCR was sampled from a man younger than 30 in good health. Specimen: blood. Here the chain combines TRBV6-5 and TRBJ1-1; no D gene can be assigned with confidence. The CDR3 protein: CASSYGRGTEAFF. The sequence in DNA is TGTGCCAGCAGTTACGGTCGAGGGACTGAAGCTTTCTTT.